This T cell receptor (beta chain) was obtained from a study of T cells in Graves' hyperthyroidism and ophthalmopathy. Notes on the study in general: Appearing also in blood were most of the thyroid clonotypes expanded above 0.001.

CDR1 and CDR2 (germline): SGDLS, YYNGEE. V was trimmed by 0 bases and J by 4 bases, leaving 7 bases between them. The CDR3 runs to 13 residues. This clonotype came up many times. Antigen specificity is unknown. The TCR beta CDR3 regions underwent amplification using RNA transcripts as the source. Initially, a first-round RT-PCR of the TCR CDR3 employed the HTBI primer set. TCRdb reprocessed the multiplex PCR reads via MiXCR and lists one record per CDR3 protein. The sample holds 500,000 to 600,000 distinct CDR3 sequences, 40% to 50% seen once. The sequence derives from an adult woman with Graves' disease, either hyperthyroidism or ophthalmopathy (not recorded which). The specimen sequenced was peripheral blood or thyroid tissue (not recorded which). The gene calls are TRBV9 and TRBJ1-1, with no clear D. The CDR3 here is CASSVEWATEAFF. CDR3 in DNA: TGTGCCAGCAGCGTAGAATGGGCCACTGAAGCTTTCTTT.